This entry concerns a single T cell receptor beta chain. Other DNA variants within this sample encode the same CDR3. Authors' processing steps: Amplified reference gene primers provided the basis for estimating nucleated cell counts. Produced via immunoSEQ multiplex PCR; TCRdb's table is partial and in-frame only. The V and J calls and the clone size are those of that table, but D and trimming were determined from the DNA. The table shows 30,000 to 40,000 clones, with around 88% occurring only once. The CDR3 contains 18 residues. This sample stems from a study of blood T cell repertoires in COVID-19. The chain carries TRBV21-1 and TRBJ2-7; the tabulated D call, TRBD1, remains unverified against the DNA. TRBV21-1 is noted as a pseudogene. Source material: peripheral blood. The sequence came from a human donor in a cohort sampled during active COVID-19. CDR3 DNA sequence: TGTGCCAGCAGCATCCAGGTGGGGGCGCGGCCTACTTCCTACGAGCAGTACTTC. It codes for CASSIQVGARPTSYEQYF.